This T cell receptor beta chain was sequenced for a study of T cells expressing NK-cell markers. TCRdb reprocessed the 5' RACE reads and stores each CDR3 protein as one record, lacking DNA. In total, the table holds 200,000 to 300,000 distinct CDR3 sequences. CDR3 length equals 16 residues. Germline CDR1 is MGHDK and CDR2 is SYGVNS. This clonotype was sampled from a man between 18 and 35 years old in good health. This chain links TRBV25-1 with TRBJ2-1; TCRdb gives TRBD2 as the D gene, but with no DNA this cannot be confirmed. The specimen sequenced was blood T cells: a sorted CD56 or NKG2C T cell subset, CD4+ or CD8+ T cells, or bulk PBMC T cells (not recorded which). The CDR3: CATAGTRTSGNYEQFF.